This T cell receptor beta chain was sequenced during a study of cytomegalovirus exposure and HLA in healthy donors. Broader study findings: Immune exposure information available was restricted to CMV serostatus. A missense variant in DCLRE1C was later tied to TCR beta V- and J-gene trimming. It was confirmed in vitro that a few of the CMV-associated chains were specific for CMV antigens.

Unmatched junction bases numbered 2, after V lost 4 bases and J lost 5 bases. Germline CDR1 and CDR2: SGHTA and FQGNSA. This CDR3 is 13 amino acids long. PCR involved 60 Vbeta and 13 Jbeta primers. In the study's own analysis: Around 83 million unique TCR beta chains, roughly 11 million shared, were counted in a later analysis. Profiled with immunoSEQ multiplex PCR; TCRdb holds only in-frame clones, not every one. That table gives V, J and clone size, and the DNA gave D and trimming. The table includes about 200,000 clones, about 78% detected once. To note about this clone: Its antigen is unidentified. This specimen includes other DNA sequences encoding the same CDR3.

The rearrangement uses TRBV7-2 and TRBJ1-2, with 9 bases aligning to TRBD1. Sequencing was performed on PBMCs. This TCR was recovered from a woman younger than 45 in good health and CMV-seronegative. The CDR3 DNA sequence: TGTGCCAGCAGCTCGGGACAGGGATATGGCTACACCTTC. As protein: CASSSGQGYGYTF.